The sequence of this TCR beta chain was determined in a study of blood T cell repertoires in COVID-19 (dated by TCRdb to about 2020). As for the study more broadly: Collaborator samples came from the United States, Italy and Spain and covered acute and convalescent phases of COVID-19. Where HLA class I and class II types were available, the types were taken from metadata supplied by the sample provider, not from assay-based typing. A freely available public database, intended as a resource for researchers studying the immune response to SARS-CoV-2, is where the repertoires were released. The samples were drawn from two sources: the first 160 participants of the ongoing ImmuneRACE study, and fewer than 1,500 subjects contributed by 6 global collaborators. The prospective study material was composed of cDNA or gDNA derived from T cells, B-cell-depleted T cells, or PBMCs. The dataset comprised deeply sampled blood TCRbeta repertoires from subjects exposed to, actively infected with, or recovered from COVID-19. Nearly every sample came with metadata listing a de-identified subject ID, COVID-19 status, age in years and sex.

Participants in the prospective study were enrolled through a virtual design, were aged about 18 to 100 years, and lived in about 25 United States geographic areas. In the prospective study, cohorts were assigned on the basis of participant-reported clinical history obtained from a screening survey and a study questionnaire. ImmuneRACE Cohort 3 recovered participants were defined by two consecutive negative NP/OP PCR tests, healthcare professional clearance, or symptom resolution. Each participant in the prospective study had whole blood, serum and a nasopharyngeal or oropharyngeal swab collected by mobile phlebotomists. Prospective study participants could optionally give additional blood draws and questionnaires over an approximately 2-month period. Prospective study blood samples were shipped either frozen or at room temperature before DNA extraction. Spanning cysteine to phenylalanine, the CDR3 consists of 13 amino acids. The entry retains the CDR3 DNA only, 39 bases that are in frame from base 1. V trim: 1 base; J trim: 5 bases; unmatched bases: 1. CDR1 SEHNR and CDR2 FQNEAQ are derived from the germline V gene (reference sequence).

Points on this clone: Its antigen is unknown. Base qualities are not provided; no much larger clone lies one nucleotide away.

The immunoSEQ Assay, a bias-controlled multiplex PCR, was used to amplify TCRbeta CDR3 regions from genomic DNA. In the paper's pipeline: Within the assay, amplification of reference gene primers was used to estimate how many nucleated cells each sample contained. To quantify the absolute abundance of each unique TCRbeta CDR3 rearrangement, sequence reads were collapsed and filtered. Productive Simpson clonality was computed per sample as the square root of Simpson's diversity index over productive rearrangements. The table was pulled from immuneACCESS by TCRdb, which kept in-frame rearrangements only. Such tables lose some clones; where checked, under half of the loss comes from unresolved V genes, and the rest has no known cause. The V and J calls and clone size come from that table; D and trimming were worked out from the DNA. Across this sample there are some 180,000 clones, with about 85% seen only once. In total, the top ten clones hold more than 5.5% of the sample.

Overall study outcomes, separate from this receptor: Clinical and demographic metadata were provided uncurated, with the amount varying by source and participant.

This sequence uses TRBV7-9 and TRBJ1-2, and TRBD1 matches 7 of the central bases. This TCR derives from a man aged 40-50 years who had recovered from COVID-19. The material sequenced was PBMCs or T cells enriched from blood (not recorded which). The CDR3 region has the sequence CASSLVTGYGYTF. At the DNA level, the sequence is TGTGCCAGCAGCTTAGTGACAGGGTATGGCTACACCTTC.